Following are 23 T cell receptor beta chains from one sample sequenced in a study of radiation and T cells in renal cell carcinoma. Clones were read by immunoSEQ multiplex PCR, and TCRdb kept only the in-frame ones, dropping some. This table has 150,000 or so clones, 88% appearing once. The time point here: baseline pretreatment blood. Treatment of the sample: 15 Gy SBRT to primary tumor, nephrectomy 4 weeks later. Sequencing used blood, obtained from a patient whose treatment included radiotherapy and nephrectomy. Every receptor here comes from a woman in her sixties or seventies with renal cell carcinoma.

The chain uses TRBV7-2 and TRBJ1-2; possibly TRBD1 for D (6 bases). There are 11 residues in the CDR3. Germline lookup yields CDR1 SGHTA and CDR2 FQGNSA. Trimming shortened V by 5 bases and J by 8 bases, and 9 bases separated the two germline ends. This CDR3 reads CASSPDRGYTF. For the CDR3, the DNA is TGTGCCAGCAGCCCCGACAGGGGCTACACCTTC.

CDR3: CASSEALRRPLHF. The CDR3 DNA follows: TGTGCCAGCAGTGAAGCGCTTCGACGACCCCTCCACTTT. The chain combines TRBV2 with TRBJ1-6, with D unresolved. CDR1 and CDR2 (germline): SNHLY, FYNNEI. V was trimmed by 0 bases and J by 12 bases, leaving 9 bases between them. The CDR3 consists of 13 residues.

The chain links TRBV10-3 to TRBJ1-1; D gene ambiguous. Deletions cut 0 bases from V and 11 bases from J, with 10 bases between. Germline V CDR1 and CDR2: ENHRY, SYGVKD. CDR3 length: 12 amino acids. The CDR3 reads CAISESFPRAFF. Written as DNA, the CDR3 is TGTGCCATCAGTGAGTCCTTTCCACGGGCTTTCTTT.

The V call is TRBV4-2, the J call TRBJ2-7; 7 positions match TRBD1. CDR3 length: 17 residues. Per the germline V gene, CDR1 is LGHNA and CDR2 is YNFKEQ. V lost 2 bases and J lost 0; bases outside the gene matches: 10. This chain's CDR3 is CASSQYYGDSSSYEQYF. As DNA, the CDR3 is TGTGCCAGCAGCCAATACTATGGGGACAGTTCCTCCTACGAGCAGTACTTC.

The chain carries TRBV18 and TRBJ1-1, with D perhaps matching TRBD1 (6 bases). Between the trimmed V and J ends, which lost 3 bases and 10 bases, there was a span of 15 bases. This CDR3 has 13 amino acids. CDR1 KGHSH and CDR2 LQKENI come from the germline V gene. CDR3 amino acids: CASSPDSPGGAFF. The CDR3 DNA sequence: TGTGCCAGCTCACCGGACAGCCCGGGAGGAGCTTTCTTT.

CDR3 bases: TGTGCCAGCAGTTACCTTAGGACAGGGGGAAGGGAGCAGTTCTTC. Translation: CASSYLRTGGREQFF. V usage is TRBV6-5 and J usage is TRBJ2-1; 10 bases align to TRBD1. The CDR3 is 15 amino acids. J lost 10 bases, V lost 2 bases, and 8 bases had no gene match. Germline CDR1 MNHEY, CDR2 SVGAGI.

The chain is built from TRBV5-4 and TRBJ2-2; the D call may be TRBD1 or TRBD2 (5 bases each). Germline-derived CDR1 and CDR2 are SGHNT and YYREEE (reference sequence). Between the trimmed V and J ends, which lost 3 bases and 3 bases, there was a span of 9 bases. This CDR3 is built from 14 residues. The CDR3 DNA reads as TGTGCCAGCAGCTCGGGACCCGACACCGGGGAGCTGTTTTTT. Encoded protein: CASSSGPDTGELFF.

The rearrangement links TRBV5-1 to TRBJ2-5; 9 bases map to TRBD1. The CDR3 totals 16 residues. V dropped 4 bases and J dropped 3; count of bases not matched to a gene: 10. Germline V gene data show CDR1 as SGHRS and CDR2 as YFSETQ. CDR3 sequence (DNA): TGCGCCAGCAGCCTCCGACAGGGGGTTTCTAAAGAGACCCAGTACTTC. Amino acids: CASSLRQGVSKETQYF.

The CDR3 nucleotides read TGCGCCAGCAGCTTGGTGCAGCGGGGGGACAATGAGCAGTTCTTC. Translation: CASSLVQRGDNEQFF. The rearrangement joins TRBV5-1 to TRBJ2-1; 9 bases match TRBD2. CDR1 SGHRS and CDR2 YFSETQ come from the germline V gene. This CDR3 is 15 amino acids long. The trim removed 0 bases at V and 5 bases at J, leaving 3 bases unmatched.

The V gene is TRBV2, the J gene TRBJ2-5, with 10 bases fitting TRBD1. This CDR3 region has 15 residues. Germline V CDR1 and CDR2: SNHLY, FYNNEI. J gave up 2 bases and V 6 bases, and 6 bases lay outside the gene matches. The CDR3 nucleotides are TGTGCCAGCAGAGGATTGGACAGGGGGCAAGAGACCCAGTACTTC. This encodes CASRGLDRGQETQYF. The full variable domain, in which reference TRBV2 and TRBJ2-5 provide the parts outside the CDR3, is EPEVTQTPSHQVTQMGQEVILRCVPISNHLYFYWYRQILGQKVEFLVSFYNNEISEKSEIFDDQFSVERPDGSNFTLKIRSTKLEDSAMYFCASRGLDRGQETQYFGPGTRLLVL.

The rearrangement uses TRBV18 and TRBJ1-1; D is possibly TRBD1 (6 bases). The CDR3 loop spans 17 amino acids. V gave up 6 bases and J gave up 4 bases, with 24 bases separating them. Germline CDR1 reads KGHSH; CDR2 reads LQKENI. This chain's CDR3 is CASSPDSGAGWGTEAFF. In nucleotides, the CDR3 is TGTGCCAGCTCCCCCGATTCAGGGGCTGGGTGGGGCACTGAAGCTTTCTTT.

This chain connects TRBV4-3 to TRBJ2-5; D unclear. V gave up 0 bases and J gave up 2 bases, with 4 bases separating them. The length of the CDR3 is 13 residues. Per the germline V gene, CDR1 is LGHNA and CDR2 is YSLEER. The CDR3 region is CASSQDRQETQYF. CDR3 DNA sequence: TGCGCCAGCAGCCAAGACAGGCAAGAGACCCAGTACTTC.

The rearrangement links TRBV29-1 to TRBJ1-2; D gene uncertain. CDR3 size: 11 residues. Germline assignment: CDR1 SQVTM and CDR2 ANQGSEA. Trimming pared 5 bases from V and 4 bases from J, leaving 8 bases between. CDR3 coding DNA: TGCAGCGTTATCGGCAGCTATGGCTACACCTTC. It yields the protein CSVIGSYGYTF. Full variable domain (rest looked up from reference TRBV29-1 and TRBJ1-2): SAVISQKPSRDICQRGTSLTIQCQVDSQVTMMFWYRQQPGQSLTLIATANQGSEATYESGFVIDKFPISRPNLTFSTLTVSNMSPEDSSIYLCSVIGSYGYTFGSGTRLTVV.

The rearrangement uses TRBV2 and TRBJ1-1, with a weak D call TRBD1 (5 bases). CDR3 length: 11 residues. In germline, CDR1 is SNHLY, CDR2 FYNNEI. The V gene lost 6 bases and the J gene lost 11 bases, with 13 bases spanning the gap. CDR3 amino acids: CASRGVRGAFF. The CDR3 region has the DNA TGTGCCAGCAGGGGGGTCCGGGGGGCTTTCTTT.

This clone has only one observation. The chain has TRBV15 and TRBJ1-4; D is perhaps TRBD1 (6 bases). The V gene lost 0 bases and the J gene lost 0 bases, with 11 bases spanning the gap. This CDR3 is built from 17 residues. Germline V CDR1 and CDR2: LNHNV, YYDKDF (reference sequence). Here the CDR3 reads CATSRDFRGATNEKLFF. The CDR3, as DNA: TGTGCCACCAGCAGAGATTTTAGGGGGGCAACTAATGAAAAACTGTTTTTT.

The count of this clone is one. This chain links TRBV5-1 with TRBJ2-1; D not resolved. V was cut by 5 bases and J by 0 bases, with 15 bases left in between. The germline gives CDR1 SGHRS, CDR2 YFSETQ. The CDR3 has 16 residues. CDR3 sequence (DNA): TGCGCCAGCAGAGTCCAGTGGGGTAGCTCCTACAATGAGCAGTTCTTC. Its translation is CASRVQWGSSYNEQFF.

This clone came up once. The CDR3 bases are TGTGCCAGCAAGTTAGGAGGGGCCTCTGGTTCACCCCTCCACTTT. It codes for CASKLGGASGSPLHF. The chain couples TRBV28 to TRBJ1-6, with D possibly TRBD1 on 5 matching bases. V was clipped by 7 bases and J by 9 bases, with 19 bases between them. The CDR3 runs to 15 residues. Germline V gene sequence: CDR1 MDHEN, CDR2 SYDVKM.

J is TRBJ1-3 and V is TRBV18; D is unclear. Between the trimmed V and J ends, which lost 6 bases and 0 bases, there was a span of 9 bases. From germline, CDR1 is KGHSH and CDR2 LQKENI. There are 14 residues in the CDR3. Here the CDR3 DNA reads TGTGCCAGCTCTCTACAACCCTCTGGAAACACCATATATTTT. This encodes CASSLQPSGNTIYF.

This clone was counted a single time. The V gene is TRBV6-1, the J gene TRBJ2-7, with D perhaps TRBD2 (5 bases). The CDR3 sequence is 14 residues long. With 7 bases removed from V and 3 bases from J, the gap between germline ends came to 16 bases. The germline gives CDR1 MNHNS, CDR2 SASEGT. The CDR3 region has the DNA TGTGCCAGCAAGAGGGCGGATCTACTCTACGAGCAGTACTTC. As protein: CASKRADLLYEQYF.

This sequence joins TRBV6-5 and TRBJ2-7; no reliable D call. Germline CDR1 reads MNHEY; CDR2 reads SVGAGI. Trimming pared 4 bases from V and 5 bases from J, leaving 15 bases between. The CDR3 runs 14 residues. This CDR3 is CASSSWGKTHEQYF. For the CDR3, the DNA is TGTGCCAGCAGTTCATGGGGAAAAACACACGAGCAGTACTTC.

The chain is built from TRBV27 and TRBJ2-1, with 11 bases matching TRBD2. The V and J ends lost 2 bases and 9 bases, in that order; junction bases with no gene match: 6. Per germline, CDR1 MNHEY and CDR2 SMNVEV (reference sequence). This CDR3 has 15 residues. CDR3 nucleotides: TGTGCCAGCAGTTTAATTAGCGGGGGGGCGGGTGAGCAGTTCTTC. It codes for CASSLISGGAGEQFF.

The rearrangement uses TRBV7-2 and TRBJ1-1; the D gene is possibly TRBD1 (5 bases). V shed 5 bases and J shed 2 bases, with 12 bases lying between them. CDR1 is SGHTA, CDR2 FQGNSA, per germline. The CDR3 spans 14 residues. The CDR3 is CASSRPGHNTEAFF. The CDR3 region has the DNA TGTGCCAGCAGCCGTCCTGGACACAACACTGAAGCTTTCTTT.

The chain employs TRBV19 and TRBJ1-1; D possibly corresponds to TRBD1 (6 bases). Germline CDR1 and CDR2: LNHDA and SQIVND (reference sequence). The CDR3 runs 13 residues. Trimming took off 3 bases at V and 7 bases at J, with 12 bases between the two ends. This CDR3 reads CASSILNRVEAFF. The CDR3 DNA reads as TGTGCCAGTAGTATCCTCAACAGGGTTGAAGCTTTCTTT. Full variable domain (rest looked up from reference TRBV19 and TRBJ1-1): DGGITQSPKYLFRKEGQNVTLSCEQNLNHDAMYWYRQDPGQGLRLIYYSQIVNDFQKGDIAEGYSVSREKKESFPLTVTSAQKNPTAFYLCASSILNRVEAFFGQGTRLTVV.